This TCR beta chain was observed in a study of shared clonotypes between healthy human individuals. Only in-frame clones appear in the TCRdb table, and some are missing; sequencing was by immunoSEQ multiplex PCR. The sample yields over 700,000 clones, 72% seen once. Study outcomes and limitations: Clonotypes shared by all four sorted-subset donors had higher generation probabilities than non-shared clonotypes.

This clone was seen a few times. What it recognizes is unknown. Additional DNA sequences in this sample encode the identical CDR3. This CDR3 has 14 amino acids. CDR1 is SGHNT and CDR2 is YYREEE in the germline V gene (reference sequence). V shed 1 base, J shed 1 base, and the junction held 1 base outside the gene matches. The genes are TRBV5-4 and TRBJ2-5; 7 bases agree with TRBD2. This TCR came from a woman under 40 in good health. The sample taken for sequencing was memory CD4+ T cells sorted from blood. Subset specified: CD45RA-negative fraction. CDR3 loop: CASSLPSGQETQYF. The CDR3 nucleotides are TGTGCCAGCAGCTTGCCTAGCGGCCAAGAGACCCAGTACTTC.